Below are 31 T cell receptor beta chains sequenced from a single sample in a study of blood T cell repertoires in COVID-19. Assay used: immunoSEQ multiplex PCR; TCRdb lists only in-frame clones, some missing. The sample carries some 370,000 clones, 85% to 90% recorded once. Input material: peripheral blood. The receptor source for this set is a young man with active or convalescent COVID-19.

This CDR3 is CASSLAGQTNYGYTF. The CDR3 coding sequence is TGTGCCAGCAGCTTAGCAGGACAAACTAACTATGGCTACACCTTC. The chain employs TRBV7-6 and TRBJ1-2, with D perhaps matching TRBD1 (5 bases). The ends were cut back, 0 bases at V and 0 bases at J, with 8 bases in the middle. The CDR3 extends over 15 amino acids. Germline assignment: CDR1 SGHVS and CDR2 FNYEAQ.

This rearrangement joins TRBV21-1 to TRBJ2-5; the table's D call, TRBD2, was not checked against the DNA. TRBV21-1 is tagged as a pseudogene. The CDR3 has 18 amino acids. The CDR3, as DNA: TGTGCCAGCAGCAAAGGCCTAGCGGGGGGACCATACCAAGAGACCCAGTACTTC. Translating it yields CASSKGLAGGPYQETQYF.

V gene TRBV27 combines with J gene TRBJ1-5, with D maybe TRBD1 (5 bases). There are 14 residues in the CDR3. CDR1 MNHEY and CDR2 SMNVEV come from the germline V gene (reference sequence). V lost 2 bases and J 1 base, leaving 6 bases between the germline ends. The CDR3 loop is CASSLRQSNQPQHF. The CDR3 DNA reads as TGTGCCAGCAGTTTACGACAGAGCAATCAGCCCCAGCATTTT.

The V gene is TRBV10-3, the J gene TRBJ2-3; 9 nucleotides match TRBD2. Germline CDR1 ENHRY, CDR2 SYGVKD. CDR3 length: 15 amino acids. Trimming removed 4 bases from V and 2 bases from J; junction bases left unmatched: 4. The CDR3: CAISGREGITDTQYF. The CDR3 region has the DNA TGTGCCATCAGTGGGCGGGAGGGGATCACAGATACGCAGTATTTT.

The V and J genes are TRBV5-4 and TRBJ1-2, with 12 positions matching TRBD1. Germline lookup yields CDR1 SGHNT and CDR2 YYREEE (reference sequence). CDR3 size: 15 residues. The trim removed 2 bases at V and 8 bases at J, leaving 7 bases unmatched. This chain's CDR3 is CASSFPGQGAWGYTF. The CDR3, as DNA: TGTGCCAGCAGCTTCCCGGGACAGGGGGCTTGGGGCTACACCTTC.

DNA of the CDR3: TGTGCCAGCAGCCGATCAGGGACAACCTACGAGCAGTACTTC. Amino acids: CASSRSGTTYEQYF. The J gene is TRBJ2-7, the V gene TRBV11-1, with D maybe TRBD1 (6 bases). Germline V gene data show CDR1 as SGHAT and CDR2 as FQDESV (reference sequence). The CDR3 loop spans 14 amino acids. With 5 bases removed from V and 2 bases from J, the gap between germline ends came to 13 bases.

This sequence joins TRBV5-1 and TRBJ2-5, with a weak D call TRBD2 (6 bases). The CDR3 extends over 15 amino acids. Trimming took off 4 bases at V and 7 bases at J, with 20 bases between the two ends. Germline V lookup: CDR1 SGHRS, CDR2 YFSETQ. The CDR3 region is CASSLTVGSMLTQYF. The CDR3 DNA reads TGCGCCAGCAGCCTTACGGTCGGGAGTATGTTGACCCAGTACTTC. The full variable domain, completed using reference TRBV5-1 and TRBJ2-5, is KAGVTQTPRYLIKTRGQQVTLSCSPISGHRSVSWYQQTPGQGLQFLFEYFSETQRNKGNFPGRFSGRQFSNSRSEMNVSTLELGDSALYLCASSLTVGSMLTQYFGPGTRLLVL.

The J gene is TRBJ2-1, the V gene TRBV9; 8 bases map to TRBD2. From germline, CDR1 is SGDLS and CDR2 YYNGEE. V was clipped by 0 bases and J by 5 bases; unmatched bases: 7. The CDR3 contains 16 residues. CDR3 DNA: TGTGCCAGCAGCGTAGATCCAGCGGGAGAGAACAATGAGCAGTTCTTC. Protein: CASSVDPAGENNEQFF.

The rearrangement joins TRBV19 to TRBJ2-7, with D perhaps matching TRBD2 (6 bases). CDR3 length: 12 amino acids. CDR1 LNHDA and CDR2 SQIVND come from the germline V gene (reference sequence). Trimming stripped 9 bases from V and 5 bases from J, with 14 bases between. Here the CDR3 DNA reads TGTGCCAGCGCCGGGGGTGGCGACGAGCAGTACTTC. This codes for CASAGGGDEQYF.

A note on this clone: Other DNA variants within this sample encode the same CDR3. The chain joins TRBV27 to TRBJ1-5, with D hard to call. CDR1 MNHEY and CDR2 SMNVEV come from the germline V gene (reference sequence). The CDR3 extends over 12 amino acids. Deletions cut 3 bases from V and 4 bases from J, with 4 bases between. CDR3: CASSFINQPQHF. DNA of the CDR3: TGTGCCAGCAGTTTTATAAATCAGCCCCAGCATTTT.

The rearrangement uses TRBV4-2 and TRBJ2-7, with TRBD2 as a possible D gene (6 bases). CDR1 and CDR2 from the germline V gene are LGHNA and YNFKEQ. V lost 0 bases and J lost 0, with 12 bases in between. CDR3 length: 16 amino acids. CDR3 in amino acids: CASSQDGYGGSYEQYF. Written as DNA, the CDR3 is TGTGCCAGCAGCCAAGATGGATACGGGGGCTCCTACGAGCAGTACTTC.

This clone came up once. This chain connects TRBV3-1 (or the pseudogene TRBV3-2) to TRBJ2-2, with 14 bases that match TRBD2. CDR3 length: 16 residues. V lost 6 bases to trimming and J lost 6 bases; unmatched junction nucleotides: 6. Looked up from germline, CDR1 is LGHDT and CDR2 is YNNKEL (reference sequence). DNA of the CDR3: TGTGCCAGCAGACCGACTAGCGGGAGGGTCGCCGGGGAGCTGTTTTTT. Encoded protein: CASRPTSGRVAGELFF.

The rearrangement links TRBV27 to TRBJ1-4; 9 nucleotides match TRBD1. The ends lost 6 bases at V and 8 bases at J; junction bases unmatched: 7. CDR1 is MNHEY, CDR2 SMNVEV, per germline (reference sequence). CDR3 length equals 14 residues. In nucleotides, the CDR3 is TGTGCCAGCAGCCACTCCGGGACAGGGGAAAAACTGTTTTTT. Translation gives CASSHSGTGEKLFF.

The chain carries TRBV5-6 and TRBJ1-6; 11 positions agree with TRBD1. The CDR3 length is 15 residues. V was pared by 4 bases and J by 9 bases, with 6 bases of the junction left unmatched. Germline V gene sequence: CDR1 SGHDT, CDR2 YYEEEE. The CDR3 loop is CASSGRGQGVSPLHF. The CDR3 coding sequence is TGTGCCAGCAGCGGGAGGGGACAGGGGGTTTCACCCCTCCACTTT.

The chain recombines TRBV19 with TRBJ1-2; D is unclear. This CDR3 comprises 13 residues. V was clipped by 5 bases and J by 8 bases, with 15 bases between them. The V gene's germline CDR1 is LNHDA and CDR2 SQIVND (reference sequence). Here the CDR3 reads CASSPSTWLGYTF. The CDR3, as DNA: TGTGCCAGTAGTCCATCGACTTGGCTCGGCTACACCTTC.

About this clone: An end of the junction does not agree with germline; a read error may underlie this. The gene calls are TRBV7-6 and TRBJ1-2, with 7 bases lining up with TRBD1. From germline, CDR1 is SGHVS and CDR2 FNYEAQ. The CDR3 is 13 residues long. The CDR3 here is CASSVAPTGGYTF. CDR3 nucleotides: TGTGCCAGCAGCGTAGCCCCGACAGGGGGCTACACCTTC. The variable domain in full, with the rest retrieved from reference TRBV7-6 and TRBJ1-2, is GAGVSQSPRYKVTKRGQDVALRCDPISGHVSLYWYRQALGQGPEFLTYFNYEAQQDKSGLPNDRFSAERPEGSISTLTIQRTEQRDSAMYRCASSVAPTGGYTFGSGTRLTVV.

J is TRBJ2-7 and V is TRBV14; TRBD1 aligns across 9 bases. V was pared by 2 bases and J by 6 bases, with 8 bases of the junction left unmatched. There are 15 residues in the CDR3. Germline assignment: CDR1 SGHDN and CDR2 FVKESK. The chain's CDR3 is CASSQSDRGFSEQYF. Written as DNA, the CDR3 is TGTGCCAGCAGCCAAAGTGACAGGGGGTTCAGCGAGCAGTACTTC.

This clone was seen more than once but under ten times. In nucleotides, the CDR3 is TGTGCCAGCAGCGTAGAAGAGCGGGGACTTGGCTACACCTTC. Translated, it gives CASSVEERGLGYTF. The rearrangement uses TRBV9 and TRBJ1-2; D might be TRBD1 (5 bases). There are 14 residues in the CDR3. CDR1 and CDR2 (germline): SGDLS, YYNGEE. The V and J ends lost 0 bases and 7 bases respectively, with 13 bases between them. The whole variable domain, filled in from reference TRBV9 and TRBJ1-2, reads DSGVTQTPKHLITATGQRVTLRCSPRSGDLSVYWYQQSLDQGLQFLIQYYNGEERAKGNILERFSAQQFPDLHSELNLSSLELGDSALYFCASSVEERGLGYTFGSGTRLTVV.

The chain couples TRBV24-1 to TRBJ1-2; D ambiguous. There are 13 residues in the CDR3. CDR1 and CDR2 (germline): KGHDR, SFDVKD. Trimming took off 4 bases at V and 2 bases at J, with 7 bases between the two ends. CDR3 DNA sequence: TGTGCCACCAGTGACCCACAAAACTATGGCTACACCTTC. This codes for CATSDPQNYGYTF.

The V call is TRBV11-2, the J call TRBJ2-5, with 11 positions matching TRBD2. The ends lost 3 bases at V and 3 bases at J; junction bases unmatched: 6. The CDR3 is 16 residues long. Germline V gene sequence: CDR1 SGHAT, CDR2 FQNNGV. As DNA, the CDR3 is TGTGCCAGCAGCTTCTTAGCGGGAGGGCCTGAAGAGACCCAGTACTTC. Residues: CASSFLAGGPEETQYF.

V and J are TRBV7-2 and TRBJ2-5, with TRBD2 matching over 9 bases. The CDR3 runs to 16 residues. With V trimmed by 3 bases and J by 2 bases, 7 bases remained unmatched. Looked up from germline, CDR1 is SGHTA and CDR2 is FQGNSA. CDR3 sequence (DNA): TGTGCCAGCAGCTTTTCAGCGGGAGGAGGGCAAGAGACCCAGTACTTC. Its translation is CASSFSAGGGQETQYF.

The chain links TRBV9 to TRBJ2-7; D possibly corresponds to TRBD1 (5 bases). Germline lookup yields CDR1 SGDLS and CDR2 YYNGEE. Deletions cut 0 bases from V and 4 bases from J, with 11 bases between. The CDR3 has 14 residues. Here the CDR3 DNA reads TGTGCCAGCAGCGTAGGGGGCCCGGGTTACGAGCAGTACTTC. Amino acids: CASSVGGPGYEQYF.

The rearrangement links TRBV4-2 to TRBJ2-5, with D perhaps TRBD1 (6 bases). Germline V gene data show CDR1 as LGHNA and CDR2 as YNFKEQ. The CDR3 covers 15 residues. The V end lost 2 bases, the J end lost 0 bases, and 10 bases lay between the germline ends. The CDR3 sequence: CASSQLGANQETQYF. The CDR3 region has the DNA TGTGCCAGCAGCCAATTGGGGGCGAACCAAGAGACCCAGTACTTC.

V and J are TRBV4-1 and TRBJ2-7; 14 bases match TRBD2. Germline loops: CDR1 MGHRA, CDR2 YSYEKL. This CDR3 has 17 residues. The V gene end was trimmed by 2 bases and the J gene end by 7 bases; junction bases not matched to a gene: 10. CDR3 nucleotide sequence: TGCGCCAGCAGCCAAAGTCAAGGGACTAGCGGGAGAGGGGAGCAGTACTTC. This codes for CASSQSQGTSGRGEQYF.

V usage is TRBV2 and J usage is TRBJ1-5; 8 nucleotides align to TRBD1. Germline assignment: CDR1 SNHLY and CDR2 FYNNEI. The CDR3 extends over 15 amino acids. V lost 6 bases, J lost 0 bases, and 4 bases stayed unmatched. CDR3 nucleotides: TGTGCCAGCAGACTGGACAGGGCTAGCAATCAGCCCCAGCATTTT. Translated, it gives CASRLDRASNQPQHF. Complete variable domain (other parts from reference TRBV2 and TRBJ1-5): EPEVTQTPSHQVTQMGQEVILRCVPISNHLYFYWYRQILGQKVEFLVSFYNNEISEKSEIFDDQFSVERPDGSNFTLKIRSTKLEDSAMYFCASRLDRASNQPQHFGDGTRLSIL.

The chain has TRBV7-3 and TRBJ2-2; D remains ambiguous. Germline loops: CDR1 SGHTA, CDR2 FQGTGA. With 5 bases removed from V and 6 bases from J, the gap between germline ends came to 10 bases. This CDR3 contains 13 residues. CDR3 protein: CASSPKVAGELFF. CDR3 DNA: TGTGCCAGCAGCCCTAAAGTAGCCGGGGAGCTGTTTTTT.

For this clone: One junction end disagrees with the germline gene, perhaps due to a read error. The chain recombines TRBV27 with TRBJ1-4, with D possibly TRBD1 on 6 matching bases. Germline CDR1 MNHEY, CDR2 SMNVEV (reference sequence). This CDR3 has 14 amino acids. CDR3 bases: TGTGCCAGCAGGGGGCAGGGGTCGCGCGGGCGCGCGCCTTTT. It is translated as CASRGQGSRGRAPF.

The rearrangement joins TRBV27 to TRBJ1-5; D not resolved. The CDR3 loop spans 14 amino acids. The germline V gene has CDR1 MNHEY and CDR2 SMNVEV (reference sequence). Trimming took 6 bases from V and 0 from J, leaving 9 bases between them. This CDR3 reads CASRREYSNQPQHF. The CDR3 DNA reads TGTGCCAGCAGACGAGAGTATAGCAATCAGCCCCAGCATTTT.

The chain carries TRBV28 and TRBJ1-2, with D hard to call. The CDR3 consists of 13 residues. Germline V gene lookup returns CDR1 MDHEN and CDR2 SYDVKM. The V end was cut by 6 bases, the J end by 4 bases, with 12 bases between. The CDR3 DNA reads TGTGCCAGCAGCACTCCGGGTTCCTATGGCTACACCTTC. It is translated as CASSTPGSYGYTF.

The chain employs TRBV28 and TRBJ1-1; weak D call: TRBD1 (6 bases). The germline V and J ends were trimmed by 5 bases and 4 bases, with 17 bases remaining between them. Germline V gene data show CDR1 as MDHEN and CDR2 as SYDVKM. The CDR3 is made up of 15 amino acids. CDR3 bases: TGTGCCAGCAGTCCCTTTTTACAGGGTAGCACTGAAGCTTTCTTT. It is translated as CASSPFLQGSTEAFF.

The DNA of the CDR3 is TGTGCCATCAGTGGGAGACTAGCGGGGGCCGATGATACGCAGTATTTT. Encoded protein: CAISGRLAGADDTQYF. The chain uses TRBV10-3 and TRBJ2-3, with 12 bases identical to TRBD2. V shed 4 bases, J shed 6 bases, and the junction held 8 bases outside the gene matches. The CDR3 is 16 residues long. Germline values: CDR1 ENHRY, CDR2 SYGVKD.